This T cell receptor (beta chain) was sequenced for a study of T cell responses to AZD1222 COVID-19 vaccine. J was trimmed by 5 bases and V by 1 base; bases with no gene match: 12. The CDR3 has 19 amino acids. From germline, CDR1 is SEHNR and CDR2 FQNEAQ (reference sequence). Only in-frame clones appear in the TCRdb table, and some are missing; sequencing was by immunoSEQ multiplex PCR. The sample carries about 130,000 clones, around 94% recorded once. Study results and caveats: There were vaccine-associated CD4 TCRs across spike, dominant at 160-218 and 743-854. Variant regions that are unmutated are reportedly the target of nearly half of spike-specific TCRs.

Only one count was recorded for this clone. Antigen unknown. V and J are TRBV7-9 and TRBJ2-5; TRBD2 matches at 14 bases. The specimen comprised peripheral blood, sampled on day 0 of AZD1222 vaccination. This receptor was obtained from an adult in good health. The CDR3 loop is CASSLGRLAGGPKGETQYF. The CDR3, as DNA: TGTGCCAGCAGCTTAGGAAGACTAGCGGGAGGGCCAAAGGGGGAGACCCAGTACTTC.